These T cell receptor beta chains were read from a single sample in a study of blood T cell repertoires in COVID-19. Libraries were prepared by immunoSEQ multiplex PCR; TCRdb keeps only in-frame clonotypes and omits some of them. The table lists some 340,000 clones, over 70% of them singletons. The sequencing input was peripheral blood. The receptors derive from a man aged 30 to 45 with active or convalescent COVID-19. The CDR3 runs from the conserved cysteine through the conserved F or W. D genes are given only for firm matches. Size tells how often a clone was seen (once, few, many) or the class of an expanded clone, and some rows leave it out.

D gene: NA
clone size: NA
J gene: TRBJ1-5
V gene: TRBV9
CDR3 DNA: TGTGCCAGCAGCGGGGGGCCGCTGAGCAATCAGCCCCAGCATTTT
CDR3 protein: CASSGGPLSNQPQHF

D gene: NA
clone size: once
J gene: TRBJ2-6
V gene: TRBV12-5
CDR3 DNA: TGTGCTAGTGGGCGTCTGGCAGGGTCCGGGGCCAACGTCCTGACTTTC
CDR3 protein: CASGRLAGSGANVLTF

D gene: TRBD2
clone size: NA
J gene: TRBJ2-1
V gene: TRBV10-3
CDR3 DNA: TGTGCCATCAGGATCACTAGCGGGACCTACAATGAGCAGTTCTTC
CDR3 protein: CAIRITSGTYNEQFF

D gene: NA
clone size: NA
J gene: TRBJ1-2
V gene: TRBV5-6
CDR3 DNA: TGTGCCAGCAGCTTGGGGGGGCCCCCTGGCTACACCTTC
CDR3 protein: CASSLGGPPGYTF

D gene: NA
clone size: NA
J gene: TRBJ1-5
V gene: TRBV5-1
CDR3 DNA: TGCGCCAGCAGCTTGGAGGGGGACCTTGCAGGGGGCAATCAGCCCCAGCATTTT
CDR3 protein: CASSLEGDLAGGNQPQHF

D gene: NA
clone size: NA
J gene: TRBJ2-7
V gene: TRBV11-2
CDR3 DNA: TGTGCCAGCAGCTTTGGAGGCTCCTACGAGCAGTACTTC
CDR3 protein: CASSFGGSYEQYF

D gene: TRBD2
clone size: NA
J gene: TRBJ2-5
V gene: TRBV11-2
CDR3 DNA: TGTGCCAGCAGCACCAGGACTAGCGGCTGGGCGGAGACCCAGTACTTC
CDR3 protein: CASSTRTSGWAETQYF

D gene: NA
clone size: NA
J gene: TRBJ2-1
V gene: TRBV28
CDR3 DNA: TGTGCCAGCAGACAAGACAGTTACAATGAGCAGTTCTTC
CDR3 protein: CASRQDSYNEQFF

D gene: NA
clone size: NA
J gene: TRBJ2-5
V gene: TRBV3-1/TRBV3-2
CDR3 DNA: TGTGCCAGCAGCCCGACAGTCGTCCAAGAGACCCAGTACTTC
CDR3 protein: CASSPTVVQETQYF

D gene: TRBD1
clone size: NA
J gene: TRBJ2-7
V gene: TRBV7-8
CDR3 DNA: TGTGCCAGCGGCGACAGGGGCGAGCAGTACTTC
CDR3 protein: CASGDRGEQYF

D gene: NA
clone size: NA
J gene: TRBJ2-7
V gene: TRBV20-1
CDR3 DNA: TGCAGTGCTAGACTACGTTACGAGCAGTACTTC
CDR3 protein: CSARLRYEQYF

D gene: NA
clone size: NA
J gene: TRBJ2-2
V gene: TRBV3-1/TRBV3-2
CDR3 DNA: TGTGCCAGCGGGTGGGGGGCGAACACCGGGGAGCTGTTTTTT
CDR3 protein: CASGWGANTGELFF

D gene: TRBD2
clone size: NA
J gene: TRBJ2-1
V gene: TRBV10-3
CDR3 DNA: TGTGCCATCAGTCCAAGGACTAGCGGGATCTCCTACAATGAGCAGTTCTTC
CDR3 protein: CAISPRTSGISYNEQFF

D gene: TRBD1
clone size: NA
J gene: TRBJ2-3
V gene: TRBV3-1/TRBV3-2
CDR3 DNA: TGTGCCAGCAGCCAAGATAGGACAGGCCCCACAGATACGCAGTATTTT
CDR3 protein: CASSQDRTGPTDTQYF

D gene: TRBD1
clone size: NA
J gene: TRBJ1-6
V gene: TRBV24-1
CDR3 DNA: TGTGCCACCAGTGCCTCGGACAGGTTTCGGAATTCACCCCTCCACTTT
CDR3 protein: CATSASDRFRNSPLHF